The 14 T cell receptor beta chains below come from one sample, sequenced in a study of technical replicates of blood from four donors. The method was immunoSEQ multiplex PCR; TCRdb's version includes in-frame clones alone and lacks a portion of them. This repertoire shows about 59,000 clones, 95% to 98% found once; its top ten account for 0.15% to 0.25%. The specimen was T cells isolated from PBMCs. These receptors were obtained from a human donor in good health.

The chain links TRBV5-1 to TRBJ2-3; 10 positions agree with TRBD2. The trim removed 0 bases at V and 1 base at J, leaving 11 bases unmatched. Germline loops: CDR1 SGHRS, CDR2 YFSETQ. This CDR3 is built from 19 residues. For the CDR3, the DNA is TGCGCCAGCAGCTTGGCTCTAGCGGGGGCCCCAGTGGGCACAGATACGCAGTATTTT. Amino acids: CASSLALAGAPVGTDTQYF.

The chain employs TRBV4-2 and TRBJ2-5; TRBD2 aligns across 8 bases. This CDR3 region has 17 residues. Per germline, CDR1 LGHNA and CDR2 YNFKEQ. The ends lost 1 base at V and 4 bases at J; junction bases unmatched: 11. This chain's CDR3 is CASSQVRGREEGETQYF. The CDR3 coding sequence is TGTGCCAGCAGCCAAGTACGTGGGCGGGAGGAAGGAGAGACCCAGTACTTC.

The rearrangement uses TRBV28 and TRBJ2-3; 11 bases match TRBD2. The CDR3 runs to 21 residues. Unmatched junction bases numbered 21, after V lost 6 bases and J lost 1 base. Germline-derived CDR1 and CDR2 are MDHEN and SYDVKM. CDR3 amino acids: CASRDLGHSVLAGGRTDTQYF. CDR3 nucleotides: TGTGCCAGCAGAGACCTCGGCCACTCCGTGCTAGCGGGAGGCCGCACAGATACGCAGTATTTT.

This sequence joins TRBV10-2 and TRBJ2-7, with 7 bases matching TRBD2. Germline-derived CDR1 and CDR2 are WSHSY and SAAADI. The CDR3 covers 16 residues. With 4 bases clipped from V and 3 bases from J, the junction kept 12 bases outside the gene matches. The CDR3 loop reads CASSGVRRGGSYEQYF. The CDR3 nucleotides read TGCGCCAGCAGTGGTGTACGAAGAGGCGGGAGCTACGAGCAGTACTTC.

This chain links TRBV2 with TRBJ2-7; D is unresolved. Germline CDR1 and CDR2: SNHLY and FYNNEI. V lost 8 bases to trimming and J lost 2 bases, with 7 bases between them. The CDR3 is made up of 11 amino acids. CDR3 nucleotide sequence: TGTGCCAGCGCGGCCACCTACGAGCAGTACTTC. It encodes CASAATYEQYF.

As for this clone: The junction shows a germline mismatch at one end, possibly a read error. The chain has TRBV18 and TRBJ2-7, with 7 bases that match TRBD2. The V gene's germline CDR1 is KGHSH and CDR2 LQKENI. The CDR3 extends over 14 amino acids. Here the CDR3 DNA reads TGTGCCAGCTCCCCACGGGGGGTCTCCTACGAGCAGTACTTC. Its protein is CASSPRGVSYEQYF.

V gene TRBV19 combines with J gene TRBJ2-1; 8 bases are a match to TRBD2. The CDR3 is 12 amino acids. CDR1 and CDR2 from the germline V gene are LNHDA and SQIVND (reference sequence). V shed 3 bases and J 12 bases; nucleotides not matched to a gene: 4. CDR3 region: CASSILGGGQFF. As DNA, the CDR3 is TGTGCCAGTAGTATTCTCGGGGGGGGGCAGTTCTTC.

The count of this clone is one. This rearrangement joins TRBV6-6 to TRBJ2-1; the D gene is possibly TRBD2 (7 bases). The CDR3 has 16 amino acids. Germline V CDR1 and CDR2: MNHNY, SVGAGI (reference sequence). V gave up 2 bases and J gave up 9 bases, with 20 bases separating them. This CDR3 is CASSYVSGGRGGEQFF. In DNA, the CDR3 is TGTGCCAGCAGTTACGTCTCTGGGGGGCGCGGGGGTGAGCAGTTCTTC.

The chain combines TRBV19 with TRBJ2-7, with D perhaps matching TRBD1 (6 bases). The V end was cut by 1 base, the J end by 6 bases, with 16 bases between. The CDR3 length is 15 residues. Germline lookup yields CDR1 LNHDA and CDR2 SQIVND (reference sequence). CDR3 nucleotides: TGTGCCAGTAGTATAGGGACAGAAAGAAATGGCGAGCAGTACTTC. It is translated as CASSIGTERNGEQYF.

The count of this clone is one. The J gene is TRBJ2-1, the V gene TRBV27, with D maybe TRBD2 (6 bases). Germline-derived CDR1 and CDR2 are MNHEY and SMNVEV (reference sequence). Trimming took off 5 bases at V and 10 bases at J, with 18 bases between the two ends. The CDR3 loop spans 14 amino acids. CDR3 DNA sequence: TGTGCCAGCAGTGGCACGGGACTCCAATTGGAGCAGTTCTTC. Amino acid sequence: CASSGTGLQLEQFF.

This sequence joins TRBV28 and TRBJ1-5, with D unresolved. This CDR3 has 14 residues. Germline CDR1 is MDHEN and CDR2 is SYDVKM. With 7 bases removed from V and 7 bases from J, the gap between germline ends came to 17 bases. CDR3 coding DNA: TGTGCCAGCACCGTCGTTTGGGCTGGGCAGCCCCAGCATTTT. Its protein is CASTVVWAGQPQHF.

Points on this clone: Other nucleotide sequences in the sample specify the same CDR3. This sequence joins TRBV7-8 and TRBJ1-1; a possible D gene is TRBD1 (5 bases). Germline V CDR1 and CDR2: SGHVS, FQNEAQ. The CDR3 runs 13 residues. Trimming stripped 6 bases from V and 1 base from J, with 9 bases between. CDR3 protein: CASRPRGNTEAFF. CDR3 DNA: TGTGCCAGCAGACCAAGGGGGAACACTGAAGCTTTCTTT.

This clone appeared a single time. This rearrangement joins TRBV7-9 to TRBJ2-3; 13 bases line up with TRBD2. The germline V gene has CDR1 SEHNR and CDR2 FQNEAQ (reference sequence). The CDR3 has 16 amino acids. The ends lost 6 bases at V and 5 bases at J; junction bases unmatched: 8. CDR3 in amino acids: CASRHTSGRAEDTQYF. CDR3 DNA: TGTGCCAGCAGACATACTAGCGGGAGGGCCGAAGATACGCAGTATTTT.

The DNA of the CDR3 is TGTGCCAGCGCCTTACCTACCTACAATGAGCAGTTCTTC. It codes for CASALPTYNEQFF. V and J are TRBV18 and TRBJ2-1; D ambiguous. CDR1 KGHSH and CDR2 LQKENI come from the germline V gene. The CDR3 totals 13 residues. Trimming cost V 8 bases and J 2 bases, with 10 bases left between them.